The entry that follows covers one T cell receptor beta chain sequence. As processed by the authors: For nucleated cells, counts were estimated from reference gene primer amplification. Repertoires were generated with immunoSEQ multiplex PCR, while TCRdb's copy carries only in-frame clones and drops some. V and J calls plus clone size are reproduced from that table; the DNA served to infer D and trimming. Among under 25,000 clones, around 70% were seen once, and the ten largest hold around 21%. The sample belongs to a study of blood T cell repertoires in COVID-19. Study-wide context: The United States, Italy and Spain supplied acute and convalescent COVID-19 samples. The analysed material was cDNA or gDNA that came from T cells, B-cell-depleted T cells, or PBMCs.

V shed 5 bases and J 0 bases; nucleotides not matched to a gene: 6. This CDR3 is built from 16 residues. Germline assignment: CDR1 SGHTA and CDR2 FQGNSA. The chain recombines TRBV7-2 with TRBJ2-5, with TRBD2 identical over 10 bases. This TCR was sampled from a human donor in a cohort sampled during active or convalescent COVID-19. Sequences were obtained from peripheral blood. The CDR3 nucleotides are TGTGCCAGCAGCCCGACTAGCGGGTCCTACCAAGAGACCCAGTACTTC. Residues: CASSPTSGSYQETQYF.